The 31 T cell receptor beta chains listed next were all sequenced from one sample in a study of T cells in Graves' hyperthyroidism and ophthalmopathy. From RNA transcripts, TCR beta CDR3 regions were amplified. Primed by the HTBI set, a first-round RT-PCR was run on the TCR CDR3. TCRdb ran MiXCR on the multiplex PCR reads and lists one entry per CDR3 protein. The sample has under 350,000 distinct CDR3 sequences; 15% to 20% are singletons. Sequenced material: blood. These receptors all come from a woman aged 45-59 years with Graves' hyperthyroidism.

This clonotype has just a few counts. The gene calls are TRBV7-8 and TRBJ2-6; D tentatively fits TRBD1 or TRBD2 (6 bases each). This CDR3 spans 18 amino acids. Germline CDR1 is SGHVS and CDR2 is FQNEAQ. The ends were cut back, 4 bases at V and 0 bases at J, with 16 bases in the middle. CDR3 region: CASSSSGALYSGANVLTF. CDR3 nucleotide sequence: TGTGCCAGCAGCTCGTCGGGGGCGCTTTACTCTGGGGCCAACGTCCTGACTTTC.

This clonotype has just a few counts. The V gene is TRBV6-1, the J gene TRBJ2-5, with D unclear. Germline assignment: CDR1 MNHNS and CDR2 SASEGT. This CDR3 comprises 13 residues. V was pared by 7 bases and J by 4 bases, with 13 bases between. Here the CDR3 DNA reads TGTGCCAGCACTAGGACCACTGGAGAGACCCAGTACTTC. It translates to CASTRTTGETQYF.

This clonotype appeared many times. The V and J genes are TRBV7-9 and TRBJ2-3; TRBD2 aligns across 8 bases. The CDR3 loop spans 15 amino acids. The ends lost 4 bases at V and 1 base at J; junction bases unmatched: 4. The germline CDR1 and CDR2 sequences are SEHNR and FQNEAQ (reference sequence). The CDR3 protein is CASSSGLARTDTQYF. Written as DNA, the CDR3 is TGTGCCAGCAGCTCCGGACTAGCCCGCACAGATACGCAGTATTTT.

This clonotype was seen many times. V and J are TRBV3-1 and TRBJ1-4; no definite D call. The CDR3 is 16 residues long. Germline lookup yields CDR1 LGHDT and CDR2 YNNKEL (reference sequence). The V and J ends lost 4 bases and 3 bases respectively, with 15 bases between them. The CDR3 reads CASSPTQWLSNEKLFF. The CDR3 nucleotides read TGTGCCAGCAGCCCTACCCAGTGGTTATCTAATGAAAAACTGTTTTTT. Full variable domain (rest looked up from reference TRBV3-1 and TRBJ1-4): DTAVSQTPKYLVTQMGNDKSIKCEQNLGHDTMYWYKQDSKKFLKIMFSYNNKELIINETVPNRFSPKSPDKAHLNLHINSLELGDSAVYFCASSPTQWLSNEKLFFGSGTQLSVL.

This clonotype has a count of ten or more. The rearrangement joins TRBV12-3 or TRBV12-4 to TRBJ2-1, with TRBD1 matching over 9 bases. This CDR3 has 15 residues. With V trimmed by 6 bases and J by 4 bases, 7 bases remained unmatched. CDR3 bases: TGTGCCAGCAGCTCTCGACAGGGGGTTTACAATGAGCAGTTCTTC. Amino acid sequence: CASSSRQGVYNEQFF.

A remark on this clonotype: A single base separates this from a much larger clone, so it may be a read error. The chain carries TRBV5-1 and TRBJ2-7; D remains ambiguous. Trimming left V 1 base short and J 3 bases short, with 8 bases between. The germline V gene has CDR1 SGHRS and CDR2 YFSETQ. The length of the CDR3 is 13 residues. CDR3 nucleotide sequence: TGCGCCAGCAGCTTGACGACGGGCTACGAGCAGTACTTC. It yields the protein CASSLTTGYEQYF.

This clonotype was observed a handful of times. Just one base apart from a much larger clone, this may be a read error. The gene calls are TRBV12-3 or TRBV12-4 and TRBJ1-1; D is unclear. V lost 6 bases and J 8 bases, leaving 13 bases between the germline ends. CDR3 length equals 12 residues. CDR3 nucleotide sequence: TGTGCCAGCAGCGCCTTGTTGTGGGAAGCTTTCTTT. Its protein product is CASSALLWEAFF.

This rearrangement joins TRBV28 to TRBJ2-5; no clear D gene. Trimming stripped 4 bases from V and 3 bases from J, with 18 bases between. The CDR3 length is 16 residues. Germline V gene sequence: CDR1 MDHEN, CDR2 SYDVKM. The CDR3 reads CASSSYSSPTKETQYF. The CDR3 bases are TGTGCCAGCAGTTCCTACTCCTCCCCAACAAAAGAGACCCAGTACTTC. The variable domain in full, with the rest retrieved from reference TRBV28 and TRBJ2-5, is DVKVTQSSRYLVKRTGEKVFLECVQDMDHENMFWYRQDPGLGLRLIYFSYDVKMKEKGDIPEGYSVSREKKERFSLILESASTNQTSMYLCASSSYSSPTKETQYFGPGTRLLVL.

The chain links TRBV5-6 to TRBJ1-1; D is uncertain. There are 14 residues in the CDR3. Germline V lookup: CDR1 SGHDT, CDR2 YYEEEE. Trimming took off 6 bases at V and 3 bases at J, with 15 bases between the two ends. The CDR3 bases are TGTGCCAGCATCCAAATGGGGTGGGACACTGAAGCTTTCTTT. Translation gives CASIQMGWDTEAFF.

This clonotype was counted a few times. CDR3 DNA: TGTGCCTGGAGTTCAGGGGTACAGTCCTACGAGCAGTACTTC. It yields the protein CAWSSGVQSYEQYF. This chain links TRBV30 with TRBJ2-7; D perhaps matches TRBD1 (6 bases). CDR1 and CDR2 from the germline V gene are GTSNPN and SVGIG (reference sequence). The V end lost 2 bases, the J end lost 1 base, and 12 bases lay between the germline ends. The length of the CDR3 is 14 residues.

This clonotype came up many times. V is TRBV2 and J is TRBJ2-1, with D possibly matching TRBD1 (6 bases). This CDR3 is 16 amino acids long. Germline V gives CDR1 SNHLY, CDR2 FYNNEI. V was trimmed by 0 bases and J by 1 base, leaving 10 bases between them. CDR3 DNA sequence: TGTGCCAGCAGTGAAGCTGGGGGCGAGTCCTACAATGAGCAGTTCTTC. Translation: CASSEAGGESYNEQFF. Supplemented by reference TRBV2 and TRBJ2-1, the full variable domain reads EPEVTQTPSHQVTQMGQEVILRCVPISNHLYFYWYRQILGQKVEFLVSFYNNEISEKSEIFDDQFSVERPDGSNFTLKIRSTKLEDSAMYFCASSEAGGESYNEQFFGPGTRLTVL.

There are a few counts of this clonotype. V is TRBV4-1 and J is TRBJ1-1, with D possibly TRBD1 on 6 matching bases. Germline CDR1 MGHRA, CDR2 YSYEKL. CDR3 size: 15 residues. Between the trimmed V and J ends, which lost 0 bases and 4 bases, there was a span of 12 bases. The CDR3 DNA sequence: TGCGCCAGCAGCCAAGAGTCAGTCAGGGGCACTGAAGCTTTCTTT. Translation gives CASSQESVRGTEAFF.

The V and J genes are TRBV5-1 and TRBJ2-3, with 12 bases fitting TRBD2. CDR1 and CDR2 from the germline V gene are SGHRS and YFSETQ. V lost 6 bases to trimming and J lost 0 bases; unmatched junction nucleotides: 8. The CDR3 extends over 17 amino acids. The CDR3 spells CASNAGLAGTSTDTQYF. CDR3 bases: TGCGCCAGCAACGCCGGACTAGCGGGAACTAGCACAGATACGCAGTATTTT.

This clonotype occurred many times. The V call is TRBV12-3 or TRBV12-4, the J call TRBJ2-5; TRBD2 aligns across 12 bases. V trimming: 6 bases; J trimming: 1 base; junction bases outside the gene matches: 6. The CDR3 has 16 residues. In nucleotides, the CDR3 is TGTGCCAGCAGATCTACGACTAGCGGGAGCCAAGAGACCCAGTACTTC. Translation: CASRSTTSGSQETQYF.

The J gene is TRBJ2-5, the V gene TRBV5-1; D is perhaps TRBD2 (7 bases). Germline CDR1 reads SGHRS; CDR2 reads YFSETQ. This CDR3 has 15 residues. Trimming left V 1 base short and J 5 bases short, with 15 bases between. The CDR3 coding sequence is TGCGCCAGCAGCTTGCGTGGGGGGGCCTCGGAGACCCAGTACTTC. Protein sequence: CASSLRGGASETQYF.

The CDR3 DNA reads TGCAGTGCTGGATCCAGCGGGTCGCTCGGCAATGAGCAGTTCTTC. Amino acid sequence: CSAGSSGSLGNEQFF. V gene TRBV20-1 combines with J gene TRBJ2-1, with a possible D match to TRBD2 (6 bases). Germline lookup yields CDR1 DFQATT and CDR2 SNEGSKA (reference sequence). The CDR3 has 15 amino acids. The V end was cut by 5 bases, the J end by 6 bases, with 20 bases between.

This clonotype was counted between two and nine times. The chain couples TRBV18 to TRBJ2-7; 9 bases are shared with TRBD1. Germline loops: CDR1 KGHSH, CDR2 LQKENI. The CDR3 extends over 14 amino acids. After removal of 5 bases from V and 6 bases from J, the junction contained 8 bases not matched to a gene. For the CDR3, the DNA is TGTGCCAGCTCAACTCCGGGACAGGGAGGCGAGCAGTACTTC. Protein product: CASSTPGQGGEQYF.

This clonotype came up many times. J is TRBJ2-5 and V is TRBV11-2; 12 nucleotides agree with TRBD2. This CDR3 region has 17 residues. CDR1 and CDR2 (germline): SGHAT, FQNNGV. V lost 6 bases, J lost 2 bases, and 10 bases stayed unmatched. The CDR3 DNA follows: TGTGCCAGCAGTCATACTGGACTAGCGGGATCACAAGAGACCCAGTACTTC. The encoded protein is CASSHTGLAGSQETQYF.

This clonotype was detected ten times or more. The V gene is TRBV2, the J gene TRBJ1-5, with TRBD1 matching 7 bases. The germline gives CDR1 SNHLY, CDR2 FYNNEI. Trimming took 6 bases from V and 2 from J; bases not matched to a gene: 4. The length of the CDR3 is 14 residues. This chain's CDR3 is CASRGGQRNQPQHF. The CDR3 region has the DNA TGTGCCAGCAGGGGGGGACAGCGCAATCAGCCCCAGCATTTT.

V usage is TRBV28 and J usage is TRBJ1-2; weak D call: TRBD1 (5 bases). V dropped 2 bases and J dropped 3 bases, with 13 bases sitting between them. The CDR3 has 15 amino acids. Germline V CDR1 and CDR2: MDHEN, SYDVKM. In DNA, the CDR3 is TGTGCCAGCAGTTTAATGGCAGGGTCGTACTATGGCTACACCTTC. Its translation is CASSLMAGSYYGYTF.

This clonotype has ten or more counts. The V and J genes are TRBV12-3 or TRBV12-4 and TRBJ2-1, with a tentative D call TRBD2 (6 bases). The length of the CDR3 is 14 residues. Trimming shortened V by 6 bases and J by 5 bases, and 14 bases separated the two germline ends. This chain's CDR3 is CASRYGTGNNEQFF. The CDR3 nucleotides read TGTGCCAGCAGATATGGGACTGGGAACAATGAGCAGTTCTTC.

In its sample, this clonotype was seen many times. The V and J genes are TRBV27 and TRBJ2-7; D not certain. Germline CDR1 and CDR2: MNHEY and SMNVEV (reference sequence). V lost 4 bases, J lost 5 bases, and 12 bases lay in between. The CDR3 is 13 amino acids. DNA for the CDR3: TGTGCCAGCAGTTATGCGGTTTGGGACGAGCAGTACTTC. Residues: CASSYAVWDEQYF.

V is TRBV4-1 and J is TRBJ2-2; D unresolved. Germline CDR1 is MGHRA and CDR2 is YSYEKL. The length of the CDR3 is 12 residues. Trimming shortened V by 2 bases and J by 9 bases, and 7 bases separated the two germline ends. In DNA form, the CDR3 reads TGCGCCAGCAGCCAACTTGGAAGGGAGCTGTTTTTT. Amino acids: CASSQLGRELFF.

The sample holds many counts of this clonotype. This sequence joins TRBV2 and TRBJ1-1; D is unclear. Germline CDR1 reads SNHLY; CDR2 reads FYNNEI. V lost 4 bases, J lost 1 base, and 7 bases lay in between. CDR3 length: 13 amino acids. The CDR3: CASSVTRNTEAFF. CDR3 nucleotide sequence: TGTGCCAGCAGTGTCACCAGGAACACTGAAGCTTTCTTT.

This clonotype was detected a few times. CDR3 residues: CSARGLGGTGNTIYF. The CDR3 nucleotides read TGCAGTGCTAGAGGTTTGGGAGGGACTGGAAACACCATATATTTT. This rearrangement joins TRBV20-1 to TRBJ1-3; no firm D call. The CDR3 covers 15 residues. V was pared by 1 base and J by 2 bases, with 12 bases between. Germline V gives CDR1 DFQATT, CDR2 SNEGSKA (reference sequence).

The rearrangement links TRBV2 to TRBJ1-5; no reliable D call. Deletions cut 3 bases from V and 1 base from J, with 7 bases between. CDR1 and CDR2 from the germline V gene are SNHLY and FYNNEI. This CDR3 spans 14 amino acids. The CDR3 sequence: CASSDSLSNQPQHF. In nucleotides, the CDR3 is TGTGCCAGCAGTGATAGTTTAAGCAATCAGCCCCAGCATTTT.

This clonotype has only a few counts. The chain employs TRBV28 and TRBJ2-5; 12 positions match TRBD1. The CDR3 spans 16 residues. V was clipped by 2 bases and J by 2 bases; unmatched bases: 3. Germline V lookup: CDR1 MDHEN, CDR2 SYDVKM. As DNA, the CDR3 is TGTGCCAGCAGTTTAGGGACAGGGGGCTGGCAAGAGACCCAGTACTTC. Translation: CASSLGTGGWQETQYF.

This clonotype came up a few times. The J gene is TRBJ1-4, the V gene TRBV27; D might be TRBD1 (5 bases). The V gene's germline CDR1 is MNHEY and CDR2 SMNVEV (reference sequence). This CDR3 region has 11 residues. Trimming pared 8 bases from V and 5 bases from J, leaving 6 bases between. The CDR3 protein is CASGQNEKLFF. CDR3 in DNA: TGTGCCAGCGGACAAAATGAAAAACTGTTTTTT.

The chain carries TRBV6-1 and TRBJ2-3, with D perhaps TRBD2 (7 bases). CDR1 MNHNS and CDR2 SASEGT come from the germline V gene. Trimming took off 8 bases at V and 5 bases at J, with 14 bases between the two ends. The CDR3 has 13 residues. CDR3: CASWEGVKDTQYF. CDR3 coding DNA: TGTGCCAGCTGGGAGGGGGTGAAAGATACGCAGTATTTT.

This clonotype was counted at least ten times. This chain connects TRBV7-2 to TRBJ2-1, with 10 bases aligning to TRBD1. The length of the CDR3 is 16 residues. V lost 0 bases and J lost 12; bases outside the gene matches: 11. Germline V gene lookup returns CDR1 SGHTA and CDR2 FQGNSA. CDR3 DNA: TGTGCCAGCAGCTTAGCCTCTGGGACAGGGGTTAGAGGGCAGTTCTTC. Translating it yields CASSLASGTGVRGQFF.

There are a few counts of this clonotype. The chain recombines TRBV12-3 or TRBV12-4 with TRBJ1-5; D is perhaps TRBD1 (5 bases). Trimming cost V 5 bases and J 0 bases, with 14 bases left between them. The CDR3 consists of 16 residues. In DNA form, the CDR3 reads TGTGCCAGCAGTCCCCAAGGGGTCTATAGCAATCAGCCCCAGCATTTT. It encodes CASSPQGVYSNQPQHF.